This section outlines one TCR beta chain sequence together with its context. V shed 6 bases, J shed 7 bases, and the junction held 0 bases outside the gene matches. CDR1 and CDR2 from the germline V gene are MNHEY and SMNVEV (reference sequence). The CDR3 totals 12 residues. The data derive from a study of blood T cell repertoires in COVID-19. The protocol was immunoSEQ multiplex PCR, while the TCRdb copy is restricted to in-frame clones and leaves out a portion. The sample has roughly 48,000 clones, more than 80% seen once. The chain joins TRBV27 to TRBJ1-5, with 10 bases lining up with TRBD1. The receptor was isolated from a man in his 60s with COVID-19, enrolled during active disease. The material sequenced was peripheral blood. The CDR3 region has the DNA TGTGCCAGCAGGACAGGGGGCCAGCCCCAGCATTTT. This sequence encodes CASRTGGQPQHF.